This T cell receptor (beta chain) comes out of a study of shared clonotypes between healthy human individuals. Germline lookup yields CDR1 KGHSH and CDR2 LQKENI. V was clipped by 3 bases and J by 4 bases, with 10 bases between them. This CDR3 is built from 14 residues. Deep-level running was used for the assay. The authors loaded roughly 200 ng DNA, 28,000 or so T cell genomes, into sorted-subset replicate PCRs. As handled by the study authors: There were no quality scores in the junction-only immunoSEQ sequences, so filtering differed. Using immunoSEQ multiplex PCR, the repertoire was profiled, and TCRdb retains in-frame clones only, with some absent. From that table come the V and J calls and clone size; the DNA was used to work out D and trimming. The table includes some 500,000 clones, around 96% detected once. The study's findings and limits: Of the naive CD4 clonotypes, roughly 5.2% were shared across a handful of donors.

On this clone itself: Its specificity is not known.

The J gene is TRBJ1-3, the V gene TRBV18; TRBD1 is a possible D gene (6 bases). Input material: naive CD4+ T cells sorted from blood. The sample's subset: CD45RA+ positively selected. This clonotype was sampled from a woman in her twenties or thirties in good health. The CDR3 coding sequence is TGTGCCAGCTCACCCATACAGGGAGGAAACACCATATATTTT. This codes for CASSPIQGGNTIYF. Looking up the rest from reference TRBV18 and TRBJ1-3 gives the full variable domain: NAGVMQNPRHLVRRRGQEARLRCSPMKGHSHVYWYRQLPEEGLKFMVYLQKENIIDESGMPKERFSAEFPKEGPSILRIQQVVRGDSAAYFCASSPIQGGNTIYFGEGSWLTVV.